This TCR beta chain was identified in a study of T cells in localized non-small cell lung cancer. About this clone: Its antigen is as yet unknown.

The method was immunoSEQ multiplex PCR; TCRdb's version includes in-frame clones alone and lacks a portion of them. The table lists under 65,000 clones, about 83% of them singletons. Study-level findings and limits: Sequencing covered just one tumor region, so heterogeneity cannot be ruled out. A higher density of T cells in blood coincided with extended overall survival. Appearance in adjacent lung was seen for a median around 61 of the top 100 tumor clones. The greatest T cell clonality was found in uninvolved adjacent lung (higher than in tumor).

The germline V gene has CDR1 SGHNT and CDR2 YYREEE (reference sequence). This CDR3 is 14 amino acids long. J gave up 7 bases and V 5 bases, and 11 bases lay outside the gene matches. Sequencing was performed on peripheral blood, taken before any cancer treatment. The chain combines TRBV5-4 with TRBJ1-1; 7 nucleotides align to TRBD1. This clonotype originated in a female donor older than 55 with stage II squamous cell lung carcinoma. CDR3 residues: CASRSDRRRDEAFF. The CDR3 bases are TGTGCCAGCAGGTCGGACAGGCGGAGGGATGAAGCTTTCTTT.